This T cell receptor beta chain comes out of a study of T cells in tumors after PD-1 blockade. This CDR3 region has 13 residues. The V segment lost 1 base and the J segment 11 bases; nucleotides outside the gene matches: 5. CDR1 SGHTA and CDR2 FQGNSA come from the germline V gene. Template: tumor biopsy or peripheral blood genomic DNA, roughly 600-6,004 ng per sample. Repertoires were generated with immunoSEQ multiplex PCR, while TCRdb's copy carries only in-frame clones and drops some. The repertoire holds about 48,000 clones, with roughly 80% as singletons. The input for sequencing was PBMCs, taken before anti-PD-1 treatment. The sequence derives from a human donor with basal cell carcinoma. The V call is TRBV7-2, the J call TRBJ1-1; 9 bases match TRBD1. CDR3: CASSLGDRAVAFF. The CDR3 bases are TGTGCCAGCAGCTTAGGGGACAGGGCAGTCGCTTTCTTT.